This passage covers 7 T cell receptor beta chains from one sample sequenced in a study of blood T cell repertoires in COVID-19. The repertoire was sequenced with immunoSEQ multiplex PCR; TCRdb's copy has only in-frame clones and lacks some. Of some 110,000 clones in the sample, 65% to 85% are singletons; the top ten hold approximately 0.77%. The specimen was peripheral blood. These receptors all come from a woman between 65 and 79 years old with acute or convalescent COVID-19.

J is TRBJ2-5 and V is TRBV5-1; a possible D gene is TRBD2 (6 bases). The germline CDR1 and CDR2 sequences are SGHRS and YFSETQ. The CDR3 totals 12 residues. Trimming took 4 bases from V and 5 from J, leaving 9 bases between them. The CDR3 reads CASSPGRETQYF. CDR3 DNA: TGCGCCAGCAGCCCGGGGAGGGAGACCCAGTACTTC.

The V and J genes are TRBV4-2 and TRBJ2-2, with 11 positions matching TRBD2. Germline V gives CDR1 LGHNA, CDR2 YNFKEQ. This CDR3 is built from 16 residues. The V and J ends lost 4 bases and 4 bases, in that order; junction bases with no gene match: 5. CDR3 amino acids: CASSPFSGRATGELFF. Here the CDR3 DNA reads TGTGCCAGCAGCCCGTTTAGCGGGAGGGCCACCGGGGAGCTGTTTTTT.

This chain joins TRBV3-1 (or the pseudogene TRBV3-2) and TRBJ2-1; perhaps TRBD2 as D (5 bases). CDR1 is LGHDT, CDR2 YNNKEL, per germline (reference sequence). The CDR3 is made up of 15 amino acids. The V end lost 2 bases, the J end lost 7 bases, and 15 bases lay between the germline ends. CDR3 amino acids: CASSQLDGAVNEQFF. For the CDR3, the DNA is TGTGCCAGCAGCCAACTCGACGGAGCGGTGAATGAGCAGTTCTTC.

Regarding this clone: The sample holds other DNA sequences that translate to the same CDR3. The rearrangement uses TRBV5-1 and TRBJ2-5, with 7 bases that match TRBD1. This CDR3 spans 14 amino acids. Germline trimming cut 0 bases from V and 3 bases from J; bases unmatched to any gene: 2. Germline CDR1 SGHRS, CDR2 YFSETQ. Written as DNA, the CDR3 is TGCGCCAGCAGCTTGGGTACAGGGGAAGAGACCCAGTACTTC. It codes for CASSLGTGEETQYF.

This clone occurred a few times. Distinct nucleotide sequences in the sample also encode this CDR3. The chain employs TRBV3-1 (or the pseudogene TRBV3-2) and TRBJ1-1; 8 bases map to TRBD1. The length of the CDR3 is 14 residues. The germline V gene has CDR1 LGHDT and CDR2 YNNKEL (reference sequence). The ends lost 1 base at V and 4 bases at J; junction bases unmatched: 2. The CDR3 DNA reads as TGTGCCAGCAGCCAAGGACAGGGGAGCACTGAAGCTTTCTTT. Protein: CASSQGQGSTEAFF.

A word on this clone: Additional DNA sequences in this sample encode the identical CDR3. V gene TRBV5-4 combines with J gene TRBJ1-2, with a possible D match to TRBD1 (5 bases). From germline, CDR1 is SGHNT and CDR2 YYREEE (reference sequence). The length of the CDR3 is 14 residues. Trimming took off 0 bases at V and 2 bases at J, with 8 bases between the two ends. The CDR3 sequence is CASSLGQSNYGYTF. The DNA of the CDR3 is TGTGCCAGCAGCTTGGGACAGTCAAACTATGGCTACACCTTC.

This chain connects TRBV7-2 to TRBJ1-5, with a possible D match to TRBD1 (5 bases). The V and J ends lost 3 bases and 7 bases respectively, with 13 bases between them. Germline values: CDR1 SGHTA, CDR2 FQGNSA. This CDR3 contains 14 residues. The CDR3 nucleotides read TGTGCCAGCAGCTTCCGGCCTGGGGGGCAGCCCCAGCATTTT. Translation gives CASSFRPGGQPQHF. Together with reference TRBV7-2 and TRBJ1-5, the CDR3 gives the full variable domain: GAGVSQSPSNKVTEKGKDVELRCDPISGHTALYWYRQSLGQGLEFLIYFQGNSAPDKSGLPSDRFSAERTGGSVSTLTIQRTQQEDSAVYLCASSFRPGGQPQHFGDGTRLSIL.